A single sample gave rise to the 11 T cell receptor beta chains below, sequenced in a study of blood T cell repertoires in COVID-19. The table came from immunoSEQ multiplex PCR; TCRdb's copy has only in-frame clones and leaves some out. Of about 99,000 clones in the sample, roughly 84% were seen once. Sequencing input: peripheral blood. The source of these receptors is a man aged 65-85 years with active or convalescent COVID-19.

The chain has TRBV2 and TRBJ1-1, with TRBD1 identical over 9 bases. The germline CDR1 and CDR2 sequences are SNHLY and FYNNEI. The trim removed 8 bases at V and 1 base at J, leaving 5 bases unmatched. CDR3 length: 14 amino acids. CDR3 protein: CASEGQGGNTEAFF. CDR3 nucleotide sequence: TGTGCCAGCGAGGGACAGGGTGGGAACACTGAAGCTTTCTTT.

This clone has only a few counts. The chain recombines TRBV6-5 with TRBJ1-4, with 10 bases that match TRBD1. This CDR3 is built from 15 residues. V lost 6 bases to trimming and J lost 10 bases; unmatched junction nucleotides: 11. Per the germline V gene, CDR1 is MNHEY and CDR2 is SVGAGI. Here the CDR3 reads CASRPGQGTSGKLFF. The DNA of the CDR3 is TGTGCCAGCAGACCGGGACAGGGGACGTCTGGAAAACTGTTTTTT.

V and J are TRBV12-3 or TRBV12-4 and TRBJ1-2, with D possibly TRBD1 on 6 matching bases. Deletions cut 5 bases from V and 4 bases from J, with 11 bases between. This CDR3 region has 13 residues. The CDR3, as DNA: TGTGCCAGCAGTCTCGGACAGAGCTATGGCTACACCTTC. It encodes CASSLGQSYGYTF.

The chain uses TRBV6-2 or TRBV6-3 and TRBJ2-7; 9 positions match TRBD1. Germline CDR1 and CDR2: MNHEY and SVGEGT. The CDR3 spans 16 residues. V was pared by 5 bases and J by 1 base, with 9 bases of the junction left unmatched. The CDR3: CASSDPAGQGSYEQYF. The CDR3 DNA is TGTGCCAGCAGTGACCCCGCGGGACAGGGATCCTACGAGCAGTACTTC.

This clone was detected only once. The chain links TRBV5-6 to TRBJ1-5; D uncertain. This CDR3 is built from 13 residues. Trimming cost V 5 bases and J 3 bases, with 9 bases left between them. Germline V gene data show CDR1 as SGHDT and CDR2 as YYEEEE. The CDR3 DNA is TGTGCCAGCAGTTTTCGACACAATCAGCCCCAGCATTTT. Translated: CASSFRHNQPQHF.

The CDR3 region has the DNA TGCGCCAGCAGCCCCTCGGGCGGGGCGGGGGGCGCTTCAGATGAGCAGTTCTTC. It is translated as CASSPSGGAGGASDEQFF. This sequence joins TRBV5-1 and TRBJ2-1, with 8 bases identical to TRBD2. The CDR3 is 18 residues long. The germline CDR1 and CDR2 sequences are SGHRS and YFSETQ. V trimming: 4 bases; J trimming: 8 bases; junction bases outside the gene matches: 20. The whole variable domain, remainder taken from reference TRBV5-1 and TRBJ2-1, is KAGVTQTPRYLIKTRGQQVTLSCSPISGHRSVSWYQQTPGQGLQFLFEYFSETQRNKGNFPGRFSGRQFSNSRSEMNVSTLELGDSALYLCASSPSGGAGGASDEQFFGPGTRLTVL.

The chain carries TRBV24-1 and TRBJ1-5; D not resolved. Germline CDR1 KGHDR, CDR2 SFDVKD. V dropped 5 bases and J dropped 5 bases, with 9 bases sitting between them. This CDR3 has 13 amino acids. The CDR3 loop reads CATSGFSDQPQHF. CDR3 nucleotide sequence: TGTGCCACCAGTGGGTTTTCGGATCAGCCCCAGCATTTT.

This clone was observed once. This CDR3 is CASSDYLGSPLHF. CDR3 nucleotide sequence: TGTGCCAGCAGTGACTATCTCGGTTCACCCCTCCACTTT. V is TRBV6-4 and J is TRBJ1-6; D is unclear. V lost 1 base and J 9 bases, leaving 7 bases between the germline ends. CDR1 and CDR2 from the germline V gene are MRHNA and SNTAGT. This CDR3 has 13 residues.

This chain joins TRBV7-9 and TRBJ2-7, with 12 bases that match TRBD2. CDR3 length equals 18 residues. CDR1 SEHNR and CDR2 FQNEAQ come from the germline V gene (reference sequence). V shed 1 base and J 0 bases; nucleotides not matched to a gene: 7. CDR3: CASSLGRGLAGLSYEQYF. The CDR3 nucleotides read TGTGCCAGCAGCTTAGGCCGGGGACTAGCGGGTCTCTCCTACGAGCAGTACTTC.

The chain has TRBV2 and TRBJ2-2; a possible D gene is TRBD1 (6 bases). This CDR3 region has 15 residues. The germline V gene encodes CDR1 SNHLY and CDR2 FYNNEI. The germline V and J ends were trimmed by 4 bases and 3 bases, with 12 bases remaining between them. The CDR3 coding sequence is TGTGCCAGCAGTGTGGTAAAGGGGGACACCGGGGAGCTGTTTTTT. This gives the protein CASSVVKGDTGELFF.

The V call is TRBV6-1, the J call TRBJ2-4, with D perhaps matching TRBD1 (6 bases). V shed 3 bases and J shed 8 bases, with 14 bases lying between them. CDR1 is MNHNS and CDR2 is SASEGT in the germline V gene. The CDR3 has 14 residues. CDR3 loop: CASSDPGTLDIQYF. DNA for the CDR3: TGTGCCAGCAGTGATCCCGGGACACTGGACATTCAGTACTTC.